A single sample is the source of the 29 T cell receptor beta chains below, sequenced in a study of cytomegalovirus exposure and HLA in healthy donors. With 60 Vbeta and 13 Jbeta primers, the PCR was carried out. Sequenced by immunoSEQ multiplex PCR; TCRdb stores in-frame clones only, minus some. The sample carries around 130,000 clones, over 75% recorded once. Sequencing was performed on PBMCs. All receptors come from a woman in her thirties or forties in good health and CMV-seropositive.

The chain carries TRBV28 and TRBJ2-3; 10 bases map to TRBD1. CDR1 MDHEN and CDR2 SYDVKM come from the germline V gene. J lost 4 bases, V lost 2 bases, and 6 bases had no gene match. The CDR3 contains 16 residues. The CDR3 loop is CASSLTGTGASDTQYF. CDR3 in DNA: TGTGCCAGCAGTTTAACCGGGACAGGGGCGTCAGATACGCAGTATTTT.

The CDR3 sequence is CASSVSGPTYNEQFF. CDR3 DNA sequence: TGTGCCAGCAGCGTCAGCGGGCCCACCTACAATGAGCAGTTCTTC. The rearrangement links TRBV9 to TRBJ2-1, with D possibly TRBD2 on 6 matching bases. V lost 2 bases, J lost 2 bases, and 11 bases lay in between. CDR1 is SGDLS, CDR2 YYNGEE, per germline. The CDR3 sequence is 15 residues long.

This CDR3 reads CASSYLSSGSNEQFF. For the CDR3, the DNA is TGTGCCAGCAGTTACCTTTCTAGCGGGTCAAATGAGCAGTTCTTC. V is TRBV6-5 and J is TRBJ2-1; 8 nucleotides line up with TRBD2. The ends lost 2 bases at V and 7 bases at J; junction bases unmatched: 7. CDR1 is MNHEY and CDR2 is SVGAGI in the germline V gene. The length of the CDR3 is 15 residues.

This clone showed up just a few times. Here the CDR3 reads CASSPTDRGIGTQYF. CDR3 sequence (DNA): TGTGCCAGCTCACCAACGGACAGGGGGATCGGTACGCAGTATTTT. The chain links TRBV18 to TRBJ2-3, with 10 nucleotides matching TRBD1. Germline loops: CDR1 KGHSH, CDR2 LQKENI. The CDR3 contains 15 residues. V shed 2 bases and J 8 bases; nucleotides not matched to a gene: 7.

The chain has TRBV27 and TRBJ2-5; TRBD2 agrees at 8 bases. Germline CDR1 reads MNHEY; CDR2 reads SMNVEV (reference sequence). Trimming at V came to 4 bases and at J to 5 bases, leaving 6 bases not matched to a gene. This CDR3 contains 14 residues. CDR3: CASSSRGGLETQYF. CDR3 in DNA: TGTGCCAGCAGTTCCCGGGGGGGATTGGAGACCCAGTACTTC.

The V call is TRBV25-1, the J call TRBJ2-2; the D is unclear. Germline CDR1 is MGHDK and CDR2 is SYGVNS. The CDR3 loop spans 16 amino acids. Trimming took off 2 bases at V and 6 bases at J, with 16 bases between the two ends. Written as DNA, the CDR3 is TGTGCCAGCAGTGAAACTCCCGGCGGCGGTTCCGGGGAGCTGTTTTTT. Its protein product is CASSETPGGGSGELFF.

The chain carries TRBV5-6 and TRBJ2-7, with TRBD1 as a possible D gene (6 bases). Trimming took off 4 bases at V and 5 bases at J, with 16 bases between the two ends. This CDR3 contains 14 residues. CDR1 is SGHDT and CDR2 is YYEEEE in the germline V gene. In DNA form, the CDR3 reads TGTGCCAGCAGCCCCGGGACACCGGGTCACGAGCAGTACTTC. Protein: CASSPGTPGHEQYF.

This sequence joins TRBV28 and TRBJ2-4; possible D gene TRBD1, 6 bases. V lost 4 bases and J 6 bases, leaving 19 bases between the germline ends. Germline V gives CDR1 MDHEN, CDR2 SYDVKM. The CDR3 has 16 amino acids. CDR3 in DNA: TGTGCCAGCAGTTCCCGCCAGCTACAGGGCGTAAACATTCAGTACTTC. It yields the protein CASSSRQLQGVNIQYF.

The chain links TRBV19 to TRBJ2-7, with 7 bases aligning to TRBD1. This CDR3 comprises 14 residues. Trimming removed 9 bases from V and 0 bases from J; junction bases left unmatched: 8. Germline V gives CDR1 LNHDA, CDR2 SQIVND (reference sequence). This CDR3 reads CASRPTGSSYEQYF. CDR3 DNA sequence: TGTGCCAGCAGACCGACAGGGAGCTCCTACGAGCAGTACTTC.

This chain uses TRBV19 with TRBJ1-6; D not certain. CDR1 LNHDA and CDR2 SQIVND come from the germline V gene (reference sequence). This CDR3 comprises 11 residues. Trimming shortened V by 7 bases and J by 5 bases, and 3 bases separated the two germline ends. The CDR3 here is CASNNNSPLHF. The CDR3, as DNA: TGTGCCAGTAATAATAATTCACCCCTCCACTTT.

The V gene is TRBV9, the J gene TRBJ1-3; no clear D gene. Trimming shortened V by 1 base and J by 4 bases, and 3 bases separated the two germline ends. The CDR3 has 12 amino acids. Germline CDR1 is SGDLS and CDR2 is YYNGEE. Written as DNA, the CDR3 is TGTGCCAGCAGCGTACAGGGAAACACCATATATTTT. As protein: CASSVQGNTIYF.

The chain couples TRBV5-6 to TRBJ1-1; weak D call: TRBD1 (5 bases). The germline gives CDR1 SGHDT, CDR2 YYEEEE. V lost 5 bases, J lost 1 base, and 12 bases lay in between. The CDR3 covers 14 residues. The CDR3 protein is CASSSDRGNTEAFF. As DNA, the CDR3 is TGTGCCAGCAGTTCAGACAGAGGGAACACTGAAGCTTTCTTT.

This sequence joins TRBV20-1 and TRBJ1-1; the D gene is possibly TRBD1 (5 bases). Germline CDR1 DFQATT, CDR2 SNEGSKA (reference sequence). The germline V and J ends were trimmed by 4 bases and 7 bases, with 10 bases remaining between them. The CDR3 loop spans 11 amino acids. The DNA of the CDR3 is TGCAGTGCTAAGGACACTGTTGAAGCTTTCTTT. Its translation: CSAKDTVEAFF.

The CDR3 coding sequence is TGTGCCAGCAGCCGGGGAACCGAAGAGACCCAGTACTTC. Its translation: CASSRGTEETQYF. This chain links TRBV9 with TRBJ2-5, with D possibly being TRBD2 (5 bases). The CDR3 is 13 residues long. CDR1 and CDR2 (germline): SGDLS, YYNGEE. V was shortened by 4 bases and J by 3 bases, with 10 bases between the two germline ends.

This chain joins TRBV14 and TRBJ2-7; D is unclear. CDR1 and CDR2 (germline): SGHDN, FVKESK. V was trimmed by 1 base and J by 4 bases, leaving 2 bases between them. The CDR3 totals 11 residues. The CDR3 sequence: CASSQAYEQYF. The DNA for the CDR3 is TGTGCCAGCAGCCAAGCATACGAGCAGTACTTC.

This chain links TRBV11-2 with TRBJ2-2; D ambiguous. V lost 7 bases and J lost 6, with 15 bases in between. The CDR3 totals 14 residues. The germline V gene has CDR1 SGHAT and CDR2 FQNNGV. Here the CDR3 reads CASINSLAPGELFF. The DNA for the CDR3 is TGTGCCAGCATCAACTCATTAGCTCCCGGGGAGCTGTTTTTT.

This chain connects TRBV6-1 to TRBJ2-7, with D perhaps TRBD2 (5 bases). Per the germline V gene, CDR1 is MNHNS and CDR2 is SASEGT. The CDR3 is 14 residues long. V lost 1 base to trimming and J lost 4 bases, with 11 bases between them. The CDR3 spells CASSEDWGVYEQYF. The DNA for the CDR3 is TGTGCCAGCAGTGAAGATTGGGGAGTTTACGAGCAGTACTTC.

This sequence joins TRBV19 and TRBJ2-7; D perhaps matches TRBD1 (7 bases). The germline V gene has CDR1 LNHDA and CDR2 SQIVND (reference sequence). Between the trimmed V and J ends, which lost 3 bases and 5 bases, there was a span of 11 bases. The CDR3 totals 13 residues. The CDR3 reads CASSIGGGDEQYF. The CDR3 bases are TGTGCCAGTAGTATTGGAGGGGGCGACGAGCAGTACTTC.

The CDR3 protein is CASSQLAGGLSYNEQFF. CDR3 nucleotides: TGTGCCAGCAGCCAGCTAGCGGGAGGCCTCTCCTACAATGAGCAGTTCTTC. This rearrangement joins TRBV4-2 to TRBJ2-1; 11 bases align to TRBD2. CDR3 length equals 17 residues. V lost 3 bases and J lost 0; bases outside the gene matches: 4. CDR1 is LGHNA and CDR2 is YNFKEQ in the germline V gene.

J is TRBJ2-1 and V is TRBV6-5, with TRBD2 matching over 11 bases. CDR1 and CDR2 (germline): MNHEY, SVGAGI. With V trimmed by 5 bases and J by 10 bases, 10 bases remained unmatched. This CDR3 is 15 amino acids long. The CDR3 DNA reads as TGTGCCAGCAGTCCTTTAGCGGGAGGGCCCGGGGAGCAGTTCTTC. It codes for CASSPLAGGPGEQFF.

CDR3 sequence reads: CSVDNRAPPQSYEQYF. The CDR3 nucleotides read TGCAGCGTTGATAACAGGGCCCCACCTCAATCCTACGAGCAGTACTTC. The chain couples TRBV29-1 to TRBJ2-5; a weak D match, TRBD1 (6 bases). TRBJ2-7 matches the DNA end more closely, so the J call is doubtful. The CDR3 length is 16 residues. Germline V gives CDR1 SQVTM, CDR2 ANQGSEA.

The V gene is TRBV11-3, the J gene TRBJ2-1; 10 bases align to TRBD1. The CDR3 totals 17 residues. J lost 6 bases, V lost 6 bases, and 14 bases had no gene match. The germline gives CDR1 SGHNT, CDR2 YENEEA. The CDR3 sequence: CASSQGSGTGVPNEQFF. Here the CDR3 DNA reads TGTGCCAGCAGTCAAGGATCCGGGACAGGGGTCCCCAATGAGCAGTTCTTC.

The rearrangement joins TRBV25-1 to TRBJ2-1, with TRBD2 as a possible D gene (6 bases). The germline V gene encodes CDR1 MGHDK and CDR2 SYGVNS. This CDR3 is 14 amino acids long. V was shortened by 6 bases and J by 5 bases, with 14 bases between the two germline ends. The CDR3 sequence: CASRSAGGDNEQFF. In nucleotides, the CDR3 is TGTGCCAGCAGATCAGCAGGAGGGGACAATGAGCAGTTCTTC.

The chain couples TRBV5-6 to TRBJ2-7, with 9 bases matching TRBD1. The CDR3 runs 14 residues. The germline gives CDR1 SGHDT, CDR2 YYEEEE. The trim removed 0 bases at V and 6 bases at J, leaving 4 bases unmatched. The CDR3 is CASSLAGTGSEQYF. As DNA, the CDR3 is TGTGCCAGCAGCTTGGCCGGGACAGGGAGCGAGCAGTACTTC.

This clone was recorded once. The gene calls are TRBV29-1 and TRBJ1-1, with D possibly matching TRBD1 (6 bases). Germline-derived CDR1 and CDR2 are SQVTM and ANQGSEA. V was cut by 5 bases and J by 2 bases, with 15 bases left in between. The CDR3 spans 14 residues. The CDR3 reads CSVPKTGQNTEAFF. CDR3 coding DNA: TGCAGCGTTCCTAAAACGGGACAAAACACTGAAGCTTTCTTT.

The V gene is TRBV4-1, the J gene TRBJ1-5, with 9 nucleotides matching TRBD1. The CDR3 has 14 amino acids. Losses at the gene ends were 5 bases for V and 4 bases for J; bases not matched to a gene: 3. CDR1 is MGHRA and CDR2 is YSYEKL in the germline V gene. The CDR3 sequence: CASSAGTGNQPQHF. As DNA, the CDR3 is TGCGCCAGCAGCGCCGGGACAGGGAATCAGCCCCAGCATTTT.

This clone has just one count. The chain employs TRBV5-4 and TRBJ2-7; TRBD1 matches 8 bases. CDR1 and CDR2 from the germline V gene are SGHNT and YYREEE (reference sequence). The length of the CDR3 is 14 residues. V dropped 2 bases and J dropped 5; count of bases not matched to a gene: 6. CDR3: CASSFGQGLDEQYF. The CDR3 DNA is TGTGCCAGCAGCTTTGGACAGGGTTTAGACGAGCAGTACTTC.

The chain joins TRBV10-3 to TRBJ2-1; 7 nucleotides align to TRBD1. The CDR3 consists of 16 residues. Germline V gene lookup returns CDR1 ENHRY and CDR2 SYGVKD. The J segment lost 5 bases and the V segment lost 0 bases, leaving 7 bases of the junction unmatched. CDR3 in amino acids: CAISESQTGNHNEQFF. Here the CDR3 DNA reads TGTGCCATCAGTGAGTCGCAGACAGGGAATCACAATGAGCAGTTCTTC.

The V gene is TRBV28, the J gene TRBJ1-1; D is unclear. Germline CDR1 and CDR2: MDHEN and SYDVKM. This CDR3 is 13 amino acids long. Trimming stripped 11 bases from V and 5 bases from J, with 18 bases between. The CDR3 sequence is CAGGNPLGTEAFF. CDR3 coding DNA: TGTGCCGGCGGGAATCCCCTTGGGACTGAAGCTTTCTTT.